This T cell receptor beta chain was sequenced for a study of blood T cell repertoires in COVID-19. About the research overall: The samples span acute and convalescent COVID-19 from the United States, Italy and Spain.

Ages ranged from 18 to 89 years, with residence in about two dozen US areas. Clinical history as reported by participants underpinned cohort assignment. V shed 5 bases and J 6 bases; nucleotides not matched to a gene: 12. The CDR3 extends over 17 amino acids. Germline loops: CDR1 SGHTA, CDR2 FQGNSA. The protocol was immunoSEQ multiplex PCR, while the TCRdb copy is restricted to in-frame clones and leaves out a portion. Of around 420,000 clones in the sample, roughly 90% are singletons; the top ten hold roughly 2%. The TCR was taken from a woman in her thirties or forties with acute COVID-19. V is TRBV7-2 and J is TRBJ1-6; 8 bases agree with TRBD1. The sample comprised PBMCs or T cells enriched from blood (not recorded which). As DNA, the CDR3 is TGTGCCAGCAGCCTGAGACCGGGGACAGGTCTTAATTCACCCCTCCACTTT. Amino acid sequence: CASSLRPGTGLNSPLHF.